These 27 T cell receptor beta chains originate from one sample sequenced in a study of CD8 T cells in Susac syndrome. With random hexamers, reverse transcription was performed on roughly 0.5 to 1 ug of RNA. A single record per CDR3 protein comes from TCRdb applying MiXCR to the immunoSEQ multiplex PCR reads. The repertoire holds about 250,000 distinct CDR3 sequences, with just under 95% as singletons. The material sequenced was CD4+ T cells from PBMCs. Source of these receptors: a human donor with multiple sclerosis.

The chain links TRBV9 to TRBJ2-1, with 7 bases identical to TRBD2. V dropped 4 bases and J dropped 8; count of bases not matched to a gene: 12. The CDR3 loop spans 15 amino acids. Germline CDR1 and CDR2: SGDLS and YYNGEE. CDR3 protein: CASSPLGLVSDEQFF. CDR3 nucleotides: TGTGCCAGCAGCCCCCTCGGACTAGTTAGCGATGAGCAGTTCTTC.

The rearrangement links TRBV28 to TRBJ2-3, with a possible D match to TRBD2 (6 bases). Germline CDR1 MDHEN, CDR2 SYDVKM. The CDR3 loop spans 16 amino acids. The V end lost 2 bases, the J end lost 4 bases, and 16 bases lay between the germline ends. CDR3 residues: CASSLLRRGNPDTQYF. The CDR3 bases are TGTGCCAGCAGTTTACTGAGACGGGGGAATCCAGATACGCAGTATTTT.

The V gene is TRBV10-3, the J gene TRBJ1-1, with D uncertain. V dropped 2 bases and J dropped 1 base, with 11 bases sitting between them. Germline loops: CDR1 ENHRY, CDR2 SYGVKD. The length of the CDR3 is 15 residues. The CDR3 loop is CAISEHGEGNTEAFF. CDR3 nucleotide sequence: TGTGCCATCAGTGAGCATGGGGAGGGGAACACTGAAGCTTTCTTT.

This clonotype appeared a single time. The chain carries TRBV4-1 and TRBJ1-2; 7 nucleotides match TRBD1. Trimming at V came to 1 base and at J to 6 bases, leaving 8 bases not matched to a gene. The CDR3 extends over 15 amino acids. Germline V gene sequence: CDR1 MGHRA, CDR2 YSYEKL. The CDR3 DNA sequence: TGCGCCAGCAGCCAAGGGACAGGAGACCCCCATGGCTACACCTTC. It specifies CASSQGTGDPHGYTF.

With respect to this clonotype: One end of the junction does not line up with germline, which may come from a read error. The CDR3 nucleotides are TGTGCTAGTGTTTTGGTCGGACAGGCCGGGGAGCTGTTTTTT. Protein product: CASVLVGQAGELFF. J is TRBJ2-2 and V is TRBV12-5; the match to TRBD1 covers 7 bases. The CDR3 consists of 14 residues. CDR1 and CDR2 (germline): LGHNT, FRNRAP.

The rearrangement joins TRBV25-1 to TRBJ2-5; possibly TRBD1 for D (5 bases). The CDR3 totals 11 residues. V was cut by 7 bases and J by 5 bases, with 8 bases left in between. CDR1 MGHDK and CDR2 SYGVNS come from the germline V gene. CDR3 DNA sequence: TGTGCCAGCACAGGGCTTGAGACCCAGTACTTC. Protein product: CASTGLETQYF.

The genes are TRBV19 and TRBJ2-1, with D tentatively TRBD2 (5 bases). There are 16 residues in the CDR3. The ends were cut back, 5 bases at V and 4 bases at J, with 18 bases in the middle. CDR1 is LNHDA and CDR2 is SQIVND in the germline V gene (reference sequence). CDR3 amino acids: CASSSTGNLIYNEQFF. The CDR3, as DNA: TGTGCCAGTAGTTCCACCGGGAATCTCATTTACAATGAGCAGTTCTTC.

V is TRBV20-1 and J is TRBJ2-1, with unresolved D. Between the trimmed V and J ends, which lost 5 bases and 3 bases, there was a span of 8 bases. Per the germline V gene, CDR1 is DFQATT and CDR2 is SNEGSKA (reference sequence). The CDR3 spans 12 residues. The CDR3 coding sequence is TGCAGTGCTGCCCCCCACTACAATGAGCAGTTCTTC. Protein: CSAAPHYNEQFF.

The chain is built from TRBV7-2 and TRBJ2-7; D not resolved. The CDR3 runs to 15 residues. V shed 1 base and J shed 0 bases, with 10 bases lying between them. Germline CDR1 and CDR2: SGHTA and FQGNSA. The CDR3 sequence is CASSLEGSSSYEQYF. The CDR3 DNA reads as TGTGCCAGCAGCTTAGAGGGCAGTAGCTCCTACGAGCAGTACTTC.

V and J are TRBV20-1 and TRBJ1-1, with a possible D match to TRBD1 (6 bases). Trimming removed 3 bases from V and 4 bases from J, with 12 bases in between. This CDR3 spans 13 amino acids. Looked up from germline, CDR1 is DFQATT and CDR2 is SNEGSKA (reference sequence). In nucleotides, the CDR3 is TGCAGTGCTAGCAGGGGCCAGAGCACTGAAGCTTTCTTT. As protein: CSASRGQSTEAFF.

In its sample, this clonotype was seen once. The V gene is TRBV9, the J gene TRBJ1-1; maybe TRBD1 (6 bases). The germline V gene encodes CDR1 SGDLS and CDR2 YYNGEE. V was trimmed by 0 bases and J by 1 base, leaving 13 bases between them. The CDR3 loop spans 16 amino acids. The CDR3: CASSVGEGEGNTEAFF. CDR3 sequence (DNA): TGTGCCAGCAGCGTAGGAGAGGGGGAGGGGAACACTGAAGCTTTCTTT.

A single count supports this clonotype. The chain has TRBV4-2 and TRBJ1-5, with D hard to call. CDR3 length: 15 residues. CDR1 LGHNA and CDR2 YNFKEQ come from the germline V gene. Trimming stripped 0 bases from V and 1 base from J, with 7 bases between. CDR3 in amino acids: CASSQEGISNQPQHF. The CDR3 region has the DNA TGTGCCAGCAGCCAAGAGGGGATAAGCAATCAGCCCCAGCATTTT.

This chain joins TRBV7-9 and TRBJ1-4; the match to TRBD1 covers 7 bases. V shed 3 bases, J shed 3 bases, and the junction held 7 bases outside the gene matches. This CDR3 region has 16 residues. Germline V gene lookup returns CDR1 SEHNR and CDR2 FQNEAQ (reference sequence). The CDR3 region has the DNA TGTGCCAGCAGCTTTCCTTCCGGGACAGCTAATGAAAAACTGTTTTTT. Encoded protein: CASSFPSGTANEKLFF.

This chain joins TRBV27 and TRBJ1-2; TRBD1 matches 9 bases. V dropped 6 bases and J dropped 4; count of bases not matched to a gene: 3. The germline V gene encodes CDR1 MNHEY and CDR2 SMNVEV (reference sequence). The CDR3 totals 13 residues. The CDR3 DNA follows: TGTGCCAGCAGGGGGACAGGGCCCTATGGCTACACCTTC. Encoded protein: CASRGTGPYGYTF.

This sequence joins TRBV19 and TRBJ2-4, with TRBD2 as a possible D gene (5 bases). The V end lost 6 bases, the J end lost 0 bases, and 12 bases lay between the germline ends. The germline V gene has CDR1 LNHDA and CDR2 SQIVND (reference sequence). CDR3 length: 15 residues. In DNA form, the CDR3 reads TGTGCCAGTAGCCGGACTCCCCTAGCCAAAAACATTCAGTACTTC. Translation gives CASSRTPLAKNIQYF.

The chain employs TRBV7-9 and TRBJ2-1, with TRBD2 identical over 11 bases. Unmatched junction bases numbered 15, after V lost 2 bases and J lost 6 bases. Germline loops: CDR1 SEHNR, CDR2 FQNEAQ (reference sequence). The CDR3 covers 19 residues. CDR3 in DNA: TGTGCCAGCAGCTTACCCTGGGCGATAGCGGGAGGGCTTCGCAATGAGCAGTTCTTC. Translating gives CASSLPWAIAGGLRNEQFF.

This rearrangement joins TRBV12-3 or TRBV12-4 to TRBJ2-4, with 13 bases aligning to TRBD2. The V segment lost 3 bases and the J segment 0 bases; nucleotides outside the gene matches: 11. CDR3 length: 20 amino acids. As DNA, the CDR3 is TGTGCCAGCAGTTTCTCTGGTAGGGGACTAGCGGGGTTAGCCAAAAACATTCAGTACTTC. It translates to CASSFSGRGLAGLAKNIQYF.

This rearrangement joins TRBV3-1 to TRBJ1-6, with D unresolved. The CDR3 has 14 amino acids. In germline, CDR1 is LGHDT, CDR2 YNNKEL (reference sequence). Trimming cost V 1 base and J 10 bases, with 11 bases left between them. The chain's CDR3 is CASSQGQFGSPLHF. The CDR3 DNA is TGTGCCAGCAGCCAAGGACAATTCGGGTCACCCCTCCACTTT.

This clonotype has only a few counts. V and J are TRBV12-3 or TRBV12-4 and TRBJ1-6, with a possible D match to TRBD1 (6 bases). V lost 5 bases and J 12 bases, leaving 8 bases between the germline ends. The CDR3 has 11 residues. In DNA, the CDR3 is TGTGCCAGCAGTCTAGGGGGACCCCTCCACTTT. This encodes CASSLGGPLHF.

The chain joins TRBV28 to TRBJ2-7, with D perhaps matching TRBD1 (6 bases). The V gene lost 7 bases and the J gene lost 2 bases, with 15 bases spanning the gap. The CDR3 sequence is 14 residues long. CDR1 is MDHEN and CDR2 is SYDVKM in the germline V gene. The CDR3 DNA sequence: TGTGCCAGCAACATAGGCACAGGGACCTACGAGCAGTACTTC. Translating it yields CASNIGTGTYEQYF.

In DNA form, the CDR3 reads TGTGCTAGTGGTTTGGGCCAGGGCAATCAGCCCCAGCATTTT. It specifies CASGLGQGNQPQHF. The rearrangement uses TRBV12-5 and TRBJ1-5; no reliable D call. From germline, CDR1 is LGHNT and CDR2 FRNRAP. V gave up 1 base and J gave up 2 bases, with 6 bases separating them. This CDR3 contains 14 residues.

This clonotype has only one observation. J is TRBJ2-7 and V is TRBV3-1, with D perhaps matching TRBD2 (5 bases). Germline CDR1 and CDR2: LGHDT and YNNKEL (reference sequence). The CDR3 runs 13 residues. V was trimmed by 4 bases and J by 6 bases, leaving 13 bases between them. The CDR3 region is CASSLPGVREQYF. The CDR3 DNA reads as TGTGCCAGCAGCCTGCCCGGGGTCCGCGAGCAGTACTTC.

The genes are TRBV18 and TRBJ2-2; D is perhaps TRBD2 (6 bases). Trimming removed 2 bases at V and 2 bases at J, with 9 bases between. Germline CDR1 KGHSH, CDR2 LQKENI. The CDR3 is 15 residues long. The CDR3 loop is CASSPTRDNTGELFF. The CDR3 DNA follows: TGTGCCAGCTCACCAACGCGGGACAACACCGGGGAGCTGTTTTTT.

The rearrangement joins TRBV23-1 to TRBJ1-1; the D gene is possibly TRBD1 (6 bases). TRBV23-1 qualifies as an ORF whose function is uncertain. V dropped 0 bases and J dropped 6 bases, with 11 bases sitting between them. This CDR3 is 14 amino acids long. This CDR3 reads CASSQSVGAAEAFF. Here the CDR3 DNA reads TGCGCCAGCAGTCAATCAGTGGGGGCGGCTGAAGCTTTCTTT.

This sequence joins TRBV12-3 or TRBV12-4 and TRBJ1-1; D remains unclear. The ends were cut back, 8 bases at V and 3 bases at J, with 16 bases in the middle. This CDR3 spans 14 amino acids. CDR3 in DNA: TGTGCCAGCCGCGGACTGAGATCTCACACTGAAGCTTTCTTT. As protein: CASRGLRSHTEAFF.

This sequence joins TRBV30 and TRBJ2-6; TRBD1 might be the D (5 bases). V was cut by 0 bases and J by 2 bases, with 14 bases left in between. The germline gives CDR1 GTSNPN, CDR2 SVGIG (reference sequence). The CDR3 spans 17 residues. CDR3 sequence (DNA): TGTGCCTGGAGTGTACGAAGGGGCCCACCTGGGGCCAACGTCCTGACTTTC. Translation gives CAWSVRRGPPGANVLTF.

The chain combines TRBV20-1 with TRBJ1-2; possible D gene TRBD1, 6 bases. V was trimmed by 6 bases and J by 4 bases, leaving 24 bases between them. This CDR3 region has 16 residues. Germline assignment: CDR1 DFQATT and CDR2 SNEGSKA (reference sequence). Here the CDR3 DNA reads TGCAGTGCCACCCTTGCGGGGGGCGCTAGTAGCTATGGCTACACCTTC. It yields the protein CSATLAGGASSYGYTF.